These 19 T cell receptor beta chains originate from one sample sequenced in a study of breast tumors, draining lymph nodes, adjacent tissues. In TCRdb, the multiplex PCR reads were re-called with MiXCR into one record per CDR3 protein. The sample holds approximately 20,000 distinct CDR3 sequences; 50% are singletons and the top ten take roughly 8.3%. The sequenced sample consisted of breast tumor tissue. The receptors were gathered from a female donor with breast cancer. Some clones in this sample may be carry-over from other donors' samples.

Notes on this clonotype: A much larger clone lies a single base off, so this may be a read error. Here the CDR3 DNA reads TGTGCCAGCTGTTACTCTGGGTCCTCCCAAGAGACCCAGTACTTC. The encoded protein is CASCYSGSSQETQYF. The rearrangement joins TRBV6-5 to TRBJ2-5; D remains ambiguous. Germline V gene sequence: CDR1 MNHEY, CDR2 SVGAGI. This CDR3 has 15 amino acids.

As for this clonotype: A much larger clonotype is one base distant, so this may be a read error. V is TRBV20-1 and J is TRBJ2-5; weak D call: TRBD1 (5 bases). CDR1 and CDR2 (germline): DFQATT, SNEGSKA (reference sequence). The CDR3 sequence is 12 residues long. The CDR3 protein is CSYQGGQETPYF. The CDR3 bases are TGCAGCTATCAGGGCGGTCAAGAGACCCCGTACTTC.

This clonotype was observed at least ten times. A single base separates this from a much larger clone, so it may be a read error. The rearrangement joins TRBV7-3 to TRBJ2-1; TRBD2 matches 10 bases. Germline V gene data show CDR1 as SGHTA and CDR2 as FQGTGA. This CDR3 has 15 amino acids. Trimming at V came to 1 base and at J to 9 bases, leaving 6 bases not matched to a gene. CDR3 loop: CASSLSGTSEGEQFF. CDR3 sequence (DNA): TGTGCCAGCAGCTTAAGCGGGACTAGCGAGGGTGAGCAGTTCTTC.

This chain uses TRBV19 with TRBJ2-2, with D perhaps given as TRBD1 or TRBD2 (5 bases each). In germline, CDR1 is LNHDA, CDR2 SQIVND (reference sequence). The V end was cut by 5 bases, the J end by 4 bases, with 17 bases between. The CDR3 runs 16 residues. The CDR3 DNA follows: TGTGCCAGTAGTTCACGGAGGACGGGGCTCACCGGGGAGCTGTTTTTT. Residues: CASSSRRTGLTGELFF. The full variable domain, completed using reference TRBV19 and TRBJ2-2, is DGGITQSPKYLFRKEGQNVTLSCEQNLNHDAMYWYRQDPGQGLRLIYYSQIVNDFQKGDIAEGYSVSREKKESFPLTVTSAQKNPTAFYLCASSSRRTGLTGELFFGEGSRLTVL.

A single count supports this clonotype. One end of the junction does not line up with germline, which may come from a read error. The V call is TRBV5-8, the J call TRBJ2-3, with 8 bases fitting TRBD1. The CDR3 consists of 13 residues. Looked up from germline, CDR1 is SGHTS and CDR2 is YDEGEE. The DNA for the CDR3 is TGTGCCAGCAGCTTTATAGGGACAGGTACGCAGTACTTT. This sequence encodes CASSFIGTGTQYF.

This chain connects TRBV7-2 to TRBJ1-3, with 9 positions matching TRBD1. With 4 bases clipped from V and 15 bases from J, the junction kept 25 bases outside the gene matches. CDR3 size: 18 residues. Germline values: CDR1 SGHTA, CDR2 FQGNSA. The CDR3 DNA reads as TGTGCCAGCAGCTCGAGAATGGGACAGGGATTTTCTGGACACGCCACATATTTT. Its translation: CASSSRMGQGFSGHATYF.

The gene calls are TRBV15 and TRBJ2-1, with 15 bases matching TRBD2. CDR1 and CDR2 (germline): LNHNV, YYDKDF (reference sequence). The ends lost 3 bases at V and 9 bases at J; junction bases unmatched: 3. CDR3 length: 15 amino acids. CDR3 region: CATSSSGLAGGEQFF. DNA for the CDR3: TGTGCCACCAGCAGCTCGGGACTAGCGGGAGGTGAGCAGTTCTTC.

This clonotype was recorded at least ten times. The J gene is TRBJ2-5, the V gene TRBV5-1; TRBD2 matches at 11 bases. Looked up from germline, CDR1 is SGHRS and CDR2 is YFSETQ. The CDR3 runs 15 residues. Trimming took 4 bases from V and 0 from J; bases not matched to a gene: 2. CDR3 sequence reads: CASSRLAGNQETQYF. Written as DNA, the CDR3 is TGCGCCAGCAGCCGACTAGCGGGAAACCAAGAGACCCAGTACTTC.

A word on this clonotype: The junction departs from germline at one end; a sequencing error may be responsible. V is TRBV7-9 and J is TRBJ2-7; D is possibly TRBD1 (7 bases). The germline CDR1 and CDR2 sequences are SEHNR and FQNEAQ (reference sequence). The CDR3 is made up of 16 amino acids. This CDR3 reads CASSSSGQEGSYERYF. The CDR3 DNA follows: TGTGCCAGCAGCTCCTCAGGACAGGAGGGATCCTACGAGCGGTACTTC. The variable domain in full, completed from reference TRBV7-9 and TRBJ2-7, reads DTGVSQNPRHKITKRGQNVTFRCDPISEHNRLYWYRQTLGQGPEFLTYFQNEAQLEKSRLLSDRFSAERPKGSFSTLEIQRTEQGDSAMYLCASSSSGQEGSYERYFGPGTRLTVT.

The chain carries TRBV19 and TRBJ1-1; D ambiguous. V lost 3 bases and J 1 base, leaving 6 bases between the germline ends. CDR1 and CDR2 from the germline V gene are LNHDA and SQIVND (reference sequence). CDR3 length equals 13 residues. CDR3 in DNA: TGTGCCAGTAGTATTACGCGGAACACTGAAGCTTTCTTT. Encoded protein: CASSITRNTEAFF.

The V gene is TRBV20-1, the J gene TRBJ2-1; TRBD2 aligns across 7 bases. Germline loops: CDR1 DFQATT, CDR2 SNEGSKA (reference sequence). V dropped 6 bases and J dropped 6; count of bases not matched to a gene: 11. CDR3 size: 14 residues. DNA for the CDR3: TGCAGTGCCCCGAAGGACGGCGGGAGCAATGAGCAGTTCTTC. This encodes CSAPKDGGSNEQFF.

V is TRBV10-3 and J is TRBJ2-7; no definite D call. The ends were cut back, 5 bases at V and 2 bases at J, with 7 bases in the middle. CDR3 size: 12 residues. CDR1 and CDR2 (germline): ENHRY, SYGVKD. CDR3 coding DNA: TGTGCCATCAGTACCGGCACCTACGAGCAGTACTTC. It yields the protein CAISTGTYEQYF.

The table lists this clonotype with a few counts. The chain has TRBV6-1 and TRBJ2-3; 14 bases agree with TRBD2. The CDR3 runs to 18 residues. The V and J ends lost 3 bases and 6 bases, in that order; junction bases with no gene match: 11. Per the germline V gene, CDR1 is MNHNS and CDR2 is SASEGT. The CDR3 sequence: CASSDWGLAGEGGDTQYF. The CDR3 nucleotides read TGTGCCAGCAGTGACTGGGGACTAGCGGGAGAGGGGGGGGATACGCAGTATTTT.

This chain links TRBV15 with TRBJ2-7, with D possibly TRBD2 on 5 matching bases. The V and J ends lost 0 bases and 3 bases respectively, with 15 bases between them. CDR1 LNHNV and CDR2 YYDKDF come from the germline V gene (reference sequence). The CDR3 has 16 residues. The CDR3: CATSRDHRRAVYEQYF. The CDR3 DNA reads as TGTGCCACCAGCAGAGATCACCGAAGAGCGGTCTACGAGCAGTACTTC.

This clonotype was seen ten or more times. The chain recombines TRBV29-1 with TRBJ2-1; perhaps D is TRBD1 or TRBD2 (5 bases each). This CDR3 comprises 12 residues. Germline CDR1 and CDR2: SQVTM and ANQGSEA. The CDR3 nucleotides are TGCGGGGGAACGTTCACCTACAATGAGCAGTTCTTC. Translating it yields CGGTFTYNEQFF.

This clonotype was picked up many times. The chain joins TRBV6-1 to TRBJ1-3; a weak D match, TRBD1 (6 bases). CDR3 length: 15 amino acids. The V gene's germline CDR1 is MNHNS and CDR2 SASEGT. Trimming shortened V by 2 bases and J by 4 bases, and 12 bases separated the two germline ends. CDR3 DNA sequence: TGTGCCAGCAGTGAACAAAGGGGGGCCGGAAACACCATATATTTT. It codes for CASSEQRGAGNTIYF.

The chain has TRBV5-5 and TRBJ1-6; D gene unclear. The CDR3 is 15 amino acids. Trimming took off 5 bases at V and 6 bases at J, with 15 bases between the two ends. Germline CDR1 SGHKS, CDR2 YYEKEE (reference sequence). CDR3 sequence reads: CASRIEKGGNSPLHF. DNA of the CDR3: TGTGCCAGCAGAATCGAAAAGGGTGGTAATTCACCCCTCCACTTT.

This clonotype was seen a few times. J is TRBJ2-3 and V is TRBV11-2, with 7 positions matching TRBD2. The CDR3 spans 14 residues. Per germline, CDR1 SGHAT and CDR2 FQNNGV. V lost 6 bases to trimming and J lost 2 bases; unmatched junction nucleotides: 5. The CDR3: CASSPGTTTDTQYF. The DNA of the CDR3 is TGTGCCAGCAGTCCCGGGACTACCACAGATACGCAGTATTTT.

This clonotype rates as medium-sized. The DNA for the CDR3 is TGCGCCAGCAGCCCTCGGACAGGGAGGGAGCAGTACTTC. This codes for CASSPRTGREQYF. The chain links TRBV4-3 to TRBJ2-7, with 8 bases fitting TRBD1. Germline V lookup: CDR1 LGHNA, CDR2 YSLEER. This CDR3 spans 13 amino acids. Trimming took 4 bases from V and 7 from J; bases not matched to a gene: 6.